This T cell receptor beta chain comes out of a study of shared clonotypes between healthy human individuals. Deletions cut 4 bases from V and 9 bases from J, with 11 bases between. The CDR3 runs 12 residues. Germline V gives CDR1 MNHEY, CDR2 SMNVEV (reference sequence). Deep was the level used in running the assay. In the original analysis: ImmunoSEQ yielded junction-only sequences lacking quality scores, so filtering differed. The method was immunoSEQ multiplex PCR; TCRdb's version includes in-frame clones alone and lacks a portion of them. V, J and clone size derive from that table, while D and trimming were established from the DNA sequence. The sample consists of 2,500,000 or so clones, more than 85% of them appearing once. Investigators divided CD4+ cells into CD45RA+ naive and CD45RA-negative memory subsets.

The sequence derives from a man between 18 and 35 years old in good health. Some clones in this sample may be carry-over from other donors' samples. The sample taken for sequencing was naive CD4+ T cells from PBMCs. Subset: CD45RA+ positively selected. The J gene is TRBJ2-3, the V gene TRBV27; no clear D gene. The CDR3 here is CASSSDSRTQYF. As DNA, the CDR3 is TGTGCCAGCAGTTCGGATAGTCGCACGCAGTATTTT.